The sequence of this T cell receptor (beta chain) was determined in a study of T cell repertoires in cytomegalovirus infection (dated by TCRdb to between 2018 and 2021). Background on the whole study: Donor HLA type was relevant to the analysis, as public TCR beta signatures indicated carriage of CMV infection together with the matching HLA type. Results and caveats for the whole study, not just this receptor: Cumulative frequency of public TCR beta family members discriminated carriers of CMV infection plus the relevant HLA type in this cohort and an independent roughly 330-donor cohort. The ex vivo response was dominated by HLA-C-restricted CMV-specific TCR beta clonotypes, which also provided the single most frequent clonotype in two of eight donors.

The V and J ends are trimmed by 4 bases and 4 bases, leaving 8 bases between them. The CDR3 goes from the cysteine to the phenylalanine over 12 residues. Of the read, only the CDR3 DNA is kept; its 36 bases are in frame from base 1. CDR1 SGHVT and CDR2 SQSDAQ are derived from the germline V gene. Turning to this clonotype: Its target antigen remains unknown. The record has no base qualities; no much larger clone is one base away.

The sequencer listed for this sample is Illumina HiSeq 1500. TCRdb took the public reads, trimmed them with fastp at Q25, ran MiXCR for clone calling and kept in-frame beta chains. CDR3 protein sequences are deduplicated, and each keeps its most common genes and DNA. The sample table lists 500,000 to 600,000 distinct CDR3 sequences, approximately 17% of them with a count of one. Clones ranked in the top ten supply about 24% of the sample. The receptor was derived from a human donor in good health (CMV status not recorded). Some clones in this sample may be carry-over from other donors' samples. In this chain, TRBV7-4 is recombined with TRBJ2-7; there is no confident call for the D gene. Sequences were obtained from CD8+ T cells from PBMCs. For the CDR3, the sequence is CASSSQRYEQYF. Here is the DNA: TGTGCCAGCAGCTCCCAGAGATACGAGCAGTACTTC.